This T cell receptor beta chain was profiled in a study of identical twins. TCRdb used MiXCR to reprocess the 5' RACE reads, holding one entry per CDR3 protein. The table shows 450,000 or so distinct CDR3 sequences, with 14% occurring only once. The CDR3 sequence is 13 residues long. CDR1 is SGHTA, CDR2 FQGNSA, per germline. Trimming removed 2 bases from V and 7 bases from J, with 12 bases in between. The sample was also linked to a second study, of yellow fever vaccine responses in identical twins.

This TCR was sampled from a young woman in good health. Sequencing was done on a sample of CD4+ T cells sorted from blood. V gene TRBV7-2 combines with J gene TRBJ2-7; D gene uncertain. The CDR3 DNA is TGTGCCAGCAGCTTACCCCAACTGCGGGAGCAGTACTTC. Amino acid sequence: CASSLPQLREQYF.